This section outlines one T cell receptor (beta chain) sequence together with its context. Its target is unknown. This entry comes from a study of cytomegalovirus exposure and HLA in healthy donors. Vbeta (60) and Jbeta (13) primers were used in the PCR. Generated by immunoSEQ multiplex PCR, the TCRdb table keeps only in-frame clones and is missing some. In the table there are some 120,000 clones, 75% to 85% of which are singletons. Study-wide points: In an earlier analysis, productive rearrangement rates for most beta V segments clustered near 87% or 30%.

All the people who gave samples were healthy bone marrow donors. Sequenced input: PBMCs. This TCR was recovered from a man younger than 45 in good health and CMV-seropositive.

The chain's CDR3 is CASRTETTEAFF. The DNA for the CDR3 is TGTGCCAGCAGGACTGAGACGACTGAAGCTTTCTTT. This chain connects TRBV6-6 to TRBJ1-1, with unresolved D. The germline CDR1 and CDR2 sequences are MNHNY and SVGAGI (reference sequence). V gave up 6 bases and J gave up 5 bases, with 10 bases separating them. The CDR3 sequence is 12 residues long.